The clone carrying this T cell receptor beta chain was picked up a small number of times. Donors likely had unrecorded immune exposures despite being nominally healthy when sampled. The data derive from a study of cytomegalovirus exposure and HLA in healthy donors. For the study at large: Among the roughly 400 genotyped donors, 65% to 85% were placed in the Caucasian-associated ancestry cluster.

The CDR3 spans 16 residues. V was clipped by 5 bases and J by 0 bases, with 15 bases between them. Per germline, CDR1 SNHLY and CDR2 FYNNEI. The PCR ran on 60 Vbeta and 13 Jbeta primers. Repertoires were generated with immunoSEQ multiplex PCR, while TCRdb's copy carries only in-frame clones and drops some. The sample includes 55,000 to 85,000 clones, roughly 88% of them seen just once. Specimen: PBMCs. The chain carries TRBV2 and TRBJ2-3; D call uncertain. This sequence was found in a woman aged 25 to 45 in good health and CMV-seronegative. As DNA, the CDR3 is TGTGCCAGCAGTCCCTTTGGCGGAGCTAGCACAGATACGCAGTATTTT. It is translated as CASSPFGGASTDTQYF. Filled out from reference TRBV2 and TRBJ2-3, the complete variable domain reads EPEVTQTPSHQVTQMGQEVILRCVPISNHLYFYWYRQILGQKVEFLVSFYNNEISEKSEIFDDQFSVERPDGSNFTLKIRSTKLEDSAMYFCASSPFGGASTDTQYFGPGTRLTVL.